This is a list of T cell receptor beta chains from one sample in a study of cytomegalovirus exposure and HLA in healthy donors. Only in-frame clones appear in the TCRdb table, and some are missing; sequencing was by immunoSEQ multiplex PCR. The sample lists around 130,000 clones, around nine tenths occurring once. The sequencing input was PBMCs. The receptors derive from a man aged 25 to 45 in good health and CMV-seronegative. CDR3s include the opening cysteine and the closing phenylalanine or tryptophan. Each record gives: V gene, clone size, J gene, CDR3 protein. Size is omitted from some rows. Given values are once, few, many or a class for expanded clones.

>TRBV4-1|NA|TRBJ2-5
CASSQDSGLAGQRETQYF
>TRBV5-4|NA|TRBJ2-7
CASSPGGRDHEQYF
>TRBV5-6|NA|TRBJ2-1
CASSSVTSEAGGQNEQFF
>TRBV11-3|NA|TRBJ2-2
CASSLVSGKAGELFF
>TRBV19|NA|TRBJ2-6
CGHKSSSGANVLTF
>TRBV5-3|NA|TRBJ2-7
CARSKGTNGIEQYF
>TRBV9|NA|TRBJ2-3
CASSAPPTDTQYF
>TRBV5-4|NA|TRBJ2-7
CASSSRGLPSEQYF
>TRBV6-1|NA|TRBJ1-2
CASTGYGYTF
>TRBV19|NA|TRBJ2-5
CASSRERAGGETQYF
>TRBV7-9|once|TRBJ1-1
CASSLATQVDAAFF
>TRBV5-6|NA|TRBJ2-1
CASSSRLAGVFYNEQFF
>TRBV4-3|NA|TRBJ2-2
CASSQEGVGTGELFF